This passage covers 18 T cell receptor beta chains from one sample sequenced in a study of T cells of healthy individuals. TCRdb redid the calling of the 5' RACE reads with MiXCR, one entry per CDR3 protein. The table has some 100,000 distinct CDR3 sequences, 15% to 20% seen once. All receptors derive from a human donor in good health.

This clonotype was counted only a few times. The V gene is TRBV7-8, the J gene TRBJ1-5; D gene uncertain. V was cut by 1 base and J by 7 bases, with 8 bases left in between. The CDR3 spans 13 residues. Per the germline V gene, CDR1 is SGHVS and CDR2 is FQNEAQ. CDR3 in amino acids: CASSLDVLQPQHF. CDR3 nucleotides: TGTGCCAGCAGCTTAGATGTTTTGCAGCCCCAGCATTTT.

This clonotype appeared many times. This chain uses TRBV4-1 with TRBJ2-1; 8 nucleotides agree with TRBD1. V was clipped by 4 bases and J by 14 bases; unmatched bases: 7. The CDR3 length is 12 residues. The V gene's germline CDR1 is MGHRA and CDR2 YSYEKL. The CDR3 spells CASSRPDREEFF. The CDR3, as DNA: TGCGCCAGCAGCCGGCCGGACAGGGAGGAGTTCTTC.

There are many counts of this clonotype. The chain joins TRBV15 to TRBJ2-7; the match to TRBD1 covers 7 bases. The CDR3 loop spans 15 amino acids. V lost 1 base, J lost 0 bases, and 3 bases stayed unmatched. The germline gives CDR1 LNHNV, CDR2 YYDKDF (reference sequence). CDR3 DNA: TGTGCCACCAGCAGAGGGACAGGTAGCTCCTACGAGCAGTACTTC. Translating it yields CATSRGTGSSYEQYF.

There are a few counts of this clonotype. The chain uses TRBV5-4 and TRBJ2-1; 7 bases match TRBD1. Trimming took 3 bases from V and 4 from J; bases not matched to a gene: 10. CDR3 length: 16 amino acids. Per germline, CDR1 SGHNT and CDR2 YYREEE (reference sequence). CDR3 loop: CASSYLTGTAYNEQFF. The CDR3 DNA is TGTGCCAGCAGCTACCTCACCGGGACAGCTTACAATGAGCAGTTCTTC.

This chain joins TRBV2 and TRBJ1-2, with 9 positions matching TRBD1. This CDR3 is 13 amino acids long. The V gene's germline CDR1 is SNHLY and CDR2 FYNNEI. V dropped 9 bases and J dropped 6; count of bases not matched to a gene: 8. CDR3 sequence reads: CASWTGEGDGYTF. As DNA, the CDR3 is TGTGCCAGTTGGACAGGGGAAGGTGATGGCTACACCTTC.

This clonotype occurred a few times. The genes are TRBV7-8 and TRBJ1-5; D gene ambiguous. The CDR3 loop spans 14 amino acids. Between the trimmed V and J ends, which lost 5 bases and 5 bases, there was a span of 13 bases. CDR1 and CDR2 from the germline V gene are SGHVS and FQNEAQ. The CDR3 region has the DNA TGTGCCAGCAGCCCGGCGGAGGGCCATCAGCCCCAGCATTTT. Protein sequence: CASSPAEGHQPQHF.

This clonotype was observed at least ten times. The chain has TRBV6-5 and TRBJ2-7; 7 bases fit TRBD1. With V trimmed by 5 bases and J by 0 bases, 4 bases remained unmatched. The germline V gene encodes CDR1 MNHEY and CDR2 SVGAGI. The CDR3 is 14 amino acids. Here the CDR3 reads CASSRGPFSYEQYF. The CDR3 DNA sequence: TGTGCCAGCAGTAGGGGGCCTTTCTCCTACGAGCAGTACTTC.

The J gene is TRBJ2-4, the V gene TRBV18; no reliable D call. This CDR3 region has 15 residues. Germline CDR1 reads KGHSH; CDR2 reads LQKENI. Trimming took 3 bases from V and 9 from J, leaving 18 bases between them. The DNA of the CDR3 is TGTGCCAGCTCACCCGCACATGGTCGGTTCTTCATTCAGTACTTC. Residues: CASSPAHGRFFIQYF.

This clonotype counts as medium-sized. The J gene is TRBJ2-5, the V gene TRBV29-1; no clear D. CDR1 SQVTM and CDR2 ANQGSEA come from the germline V gene. The CDR3 spans 10 residues. V lost 6 bases, J lost 0 bases, and 2 bases lay in between. CDR3 sequence (DNA): TGCAGCGTGTACCAAGAGACCCAGTACTTC. It codes for CSVYQETQYF.

The chain recombines TRBV6-5 with TRBJ2-7; a possible D gene is TRBD2 (5 bases). This CDR3 spans 13 amino acids. Per the germline V gene, CDR1 is MNHEY and CDR2 is SVGAGI. Between the trimmed V and J ends, which lost 2 bases and 2 bases, there was a span of 7 bases. The DNA for the CDR3 is TGTGCCAGCAGTTACGTGGGAGCCTACGAGCAGTACTTC. Its protein is CASSYVGAYEQYF.

The sample holds a few counts of this clonotype. Relative to the germline gene, one junction end is altered; a read error may explain this. The DNA of the CDR3 is TGTGCCAGCAGGGAAGTCGCACGGTACAATGAGCAGTTCTTC. This sequence encodes CASREVARYNEQFF. The chain carries TRBV2 and TRBJ2-1, with no clear D. Per germline, CDR1 SNHLY and CDR2 FYNNEI. There are 14 residues in the CDR3.

Many counts were recorded for this clonotype. The gene calls are TRBV11-1 and TRBJ2-1; no reliable D call. V gave up 2 bases and J gave up 9 bases, with 8 bases separating them. CDR3 length equals 12 residues. Germline values: CDR1 SGHAT, CDR2 FQDESV (reference sequence). In nucleotides, the CDR3 is TGTGCCAGCAGCTTAAGAGGAGCTGAGCAGTTCTTC. Translating it yields CASSLRGAEQFF.

The chain recombines TRBV6-2 or TRBV6-3 with TRBJ2-2, with a weak D call TRBD1 (5 bases). V was pared by 6 bases and J by 7 bases, with 15 bases between. The CDR3 contains 14 residues. CDR1 is MNHEY and CDR2 is SVGEGT in the germline V gene. The CDR3, as DNA: TGTGCCAGCAGCCACCAGGGTACTGGCGGGGAGCTGTTTTTT. This encodes CASSHQGTGGELFF.

This chain uses TRBV29-1 with TRBJ2-7; unclear D gene. V lost 3 bases to trimming and J lost 2 bases, with 11 bases between them. This CDR3 region has 13 residues. The germline V gene has CDR1 SQVTM and CDR2 ANQGSEA. CDR3 nucleotide sequence: TGCAGCGTTGAGGGTGATTTAACCTACGAGCAGTACTTC. As protein: CSVEGDLTYEQYF.

This clonotype was seen only a few times. The chain is built from TRBV9 and TRBJ2-1, with a weak D call TRBD2 (6 bases). The germline V gene has CDR1 SGDLS and CDR2 YYNGEE. The CDR3 is made up of 14 amino acids. Trimming removed 2 bases at V and 4 bases at J, with 10 bases between. DNA of the CDR3: TGTGCCAGCAGCGTTGGCGGGAAATACAATGAGCAGTTCTTC. Translated: CASSVGGKYNEQFF.

This clonotype was detected only a few times. The chain has TRBV6-2 or TRBV6-3 and TRBJ2-7; D not certain. The CDR3 runs 11 residues. Per germline, CDR1 MNHEY and CDR2 SVGEGT. Between the trimmed V and J ends, which lost 6 bases and 7 bases, there was a span of 10 bases. The CDR3 nucleotides read TGTGCCAGCAGGACGGTAGGGGAGCAGTACTTC. Its translation: CASRTVGEQYF.

The chain couples TRBV10-3 to TRBJ2-2; the match to TRBD2 covers 8 bases. This CDR3 region has 16 residues. J gave up 4 bases and V 2 bases, and 6 bases lay outside the gene matches. Looked up from germline, CDR1 is ENHRY and CDR2 is SYGVKD. The CDR3: CAISEVGSGTTGELFF. The CDR3 DNA is TGTGCCATCAGTGAGGTTGGTAGCGGGACCACCGGGGAGCTGTTTTTT.

The V call is TRBV28, the J call TRBJ2-5; weak D call: TRBD2 (5 bases). Germline V CDR1 and CDR2: MDHEN, SYDVKM. The CDR3 runs to 14 residues. V lost 8 bases to trimming and J lost 5 bases, with 18 bases between them. DNA of the CDR3: TGTGCCAGCTCAAATTGGGCGAGAGGGGAGACCCAGTACTTC. It codes for CASSNWARGETQYF.